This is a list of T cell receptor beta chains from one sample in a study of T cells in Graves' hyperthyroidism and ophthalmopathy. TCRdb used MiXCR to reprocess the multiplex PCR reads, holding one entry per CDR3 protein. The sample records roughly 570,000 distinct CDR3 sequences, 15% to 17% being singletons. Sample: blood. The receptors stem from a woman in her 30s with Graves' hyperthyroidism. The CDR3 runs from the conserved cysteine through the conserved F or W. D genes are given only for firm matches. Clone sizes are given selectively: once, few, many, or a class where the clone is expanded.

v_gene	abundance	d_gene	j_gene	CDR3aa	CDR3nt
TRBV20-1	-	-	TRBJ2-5	CSANRETQYF	TGCAGTGCGAACCGAGAGACCCAGTACTTC
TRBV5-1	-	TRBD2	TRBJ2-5	CASSLRRTTGGETQYF	TGCGCCAGCAGCTTGCGGCGGACCACGGGAGGAGAGACCCAGTACTTC
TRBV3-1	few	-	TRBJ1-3	CASSQDKGDYGNTIYF	TGTGCCAGCAGCCAAGATAAAGGGGACTATGGAAACACCATATATTTT
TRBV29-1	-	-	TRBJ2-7	CSDRVRNYEQYF	TGCAGCGACAGGGTCCGGAACTACGAGCAGTACTTC
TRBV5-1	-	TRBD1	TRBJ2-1	CASSSDRGLSYNEQFF	TGCGCCAGCAGCTCGGACAGGGGGCTCTCCTACAATGAGCAGTTCTTC
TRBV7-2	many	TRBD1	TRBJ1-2	CASTAPGQDRFNYGYTF	TGTGCCAGCACCGCACCGGGACAGGACAGATTTAACTATGGCTACACCTTC
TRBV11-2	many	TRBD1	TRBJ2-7	CASSVDRPYEQYF	TGTGCCAGCAGCGTGGACAGGCCCTACGAGCAGTACTTC
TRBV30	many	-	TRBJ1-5	CACEREPGPHQPQHF	TGTGCCTGTGAAAGGGAACCGGGACCCCACCAGCCCCAGCATTTT
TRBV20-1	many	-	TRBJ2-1	CSARVGSSYNEQFF	TGCAGTGCTAGAGTCGGTAGCTCCTACAATGAGCAGTTCTTC
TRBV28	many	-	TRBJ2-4	CASSGWDTQNIQYF	TGTGCCAGCAGTGGCTGGGACACACAAAACATTCAGTACTTC
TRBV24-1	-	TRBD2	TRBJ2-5	CATSDPPLTSGGLQETQYF	TGTGCCACCAGTGATCCCCCTCTTACTAGCGGGGGACTCCAAGAGACCCAGTACTTC
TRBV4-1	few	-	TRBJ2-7	CASSRRGGTNSYEQYF	TGCGCCAGCAGCAGGAGGGGGGGGACTAACTCCTACGAGCAGTACTTC
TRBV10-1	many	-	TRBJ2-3	CASSESAGSDTQYF	TGCGCCAGCAGTGAGTCTGCTGGGTCAGATACGCAGTATTTT
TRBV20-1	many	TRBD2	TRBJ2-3	CSARDPGDYTADTQYF	TGCAGTGCTAGAGATCCGGGGGACTATACGGCAGATACGCAGTATTTT
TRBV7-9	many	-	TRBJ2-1	CASSLRGETDNEQFF	TGTGCCAGCAGCTTACGTGGCGAAACGGACAATGAGCAGTTCTTC
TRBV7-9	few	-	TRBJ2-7	CASSLAPPDYSQYF	TGTGCCAGCAGCTTAGCGCCCCCCGACTATTCGCAGTACTTC
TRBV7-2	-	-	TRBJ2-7	CASSATTNIISYEQYF	TGTGCCAGCAGCGCCACGACTAACATTATCTCCTACGAGCAGTACTTC
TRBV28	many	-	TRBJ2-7	CASRERALSYEQYF	TGTGCCAGCAGGGAGCGGGCCCTGTCCTACGAGCAGTACTTC
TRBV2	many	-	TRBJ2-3	CASSDLGLTDTQYF	TGTGCCAGCAGTGATCTCGGGTTGACAGATACGCAGTATTTT
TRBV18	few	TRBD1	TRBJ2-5	CASSPPTDRGETQYF	TGTGCCAGCTCACCGCCAACTGACAGGGGGGAGACCCAGTACTTC
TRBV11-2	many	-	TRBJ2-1	CASSLEVPPYNEQFF	TGTGCCAGCAGCTTAGAGGTCCCTCCCTACAATGAGCAGTTCTTC
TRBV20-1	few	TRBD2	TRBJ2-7	CSARDIRDYSYEQYF	TGCAGTGCTAGAGATATTCGGGACTACTCCTACGAGCAGTACTTC
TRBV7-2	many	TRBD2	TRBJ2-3	CASRTGTSRTDTQYF	TGTGCCAGCAGAACCGGGACTAGCCGCACAGATACGCAGTATTTT
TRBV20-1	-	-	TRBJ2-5	CSARDSDSQETQYF	TGCAGTGCTAGAGATTCGGACAGTCAAGAGACCCAGTACTTC
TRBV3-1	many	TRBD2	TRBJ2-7	CASSQDSSAGSSEQYF	TGTGCCAGCAGCCAAGATAGTTCAGCGGGATCGAGCGAGCAGTACTTC
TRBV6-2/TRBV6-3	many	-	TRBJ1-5	CASSFAGTNQPQHF	TGTGCCAGCAGTTTCGCCGGCACCAATCAGCCCCAGCATTTT
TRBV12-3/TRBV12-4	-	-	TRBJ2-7	CASSLTGLQYF	TGTGCCAGCAGTTTAACAGGTTTGCAGTACTTC
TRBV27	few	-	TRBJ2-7	CASSSQREQYF	TGTGCCAGCAGTTCCCAACGAGAGCAGTACTTC
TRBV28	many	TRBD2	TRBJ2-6	CASSSGTGANVLTF	TGTGCCAGCAGTAGCGGGACTGGGGCCAACGTCCTGACTTTC
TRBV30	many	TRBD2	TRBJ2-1	CAWNSGRMYNEQFF	TGTGCCTGGAATAGCGGGAGAATGTATAATGAGCAGTTCTTC
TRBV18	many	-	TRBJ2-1	CASSPSIGSYNEQFF	TGTGCCAGCTCACCTTCCATAGGGAGCTACAATGAGCAGTTCTTC
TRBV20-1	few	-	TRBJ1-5	CSARPLISQPQHF	TGCAGTGCTAGACCGCTAATAAGCCAGCCCCAGCATTTT
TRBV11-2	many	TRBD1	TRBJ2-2	CASSIGPRGSDGELFF	TGTGCCAGCAGCATTGGGCCCAGGGGGAGCGACGGGGAGCTGTTTTTT